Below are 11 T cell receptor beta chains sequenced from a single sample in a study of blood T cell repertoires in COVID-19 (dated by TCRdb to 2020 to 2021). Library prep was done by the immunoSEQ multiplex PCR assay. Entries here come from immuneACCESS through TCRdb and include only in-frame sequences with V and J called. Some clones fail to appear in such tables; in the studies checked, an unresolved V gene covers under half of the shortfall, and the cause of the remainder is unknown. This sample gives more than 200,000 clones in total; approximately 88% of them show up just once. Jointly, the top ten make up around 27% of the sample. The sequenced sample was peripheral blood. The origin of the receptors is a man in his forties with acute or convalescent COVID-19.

The CDR3 is CASSTYREGDEKLFF. Here the CDR3 DNA reads TGTGCCAGCAGCACGTACAGGGAGGGGGATGAAAAACTGTTTTTT. The chain is built from TRBV9 and TRBJ1-4; TRBD1 is a possible D gene (6 bases). Germline CDR1 SGDLS, CDR2 YYNGEE. The V gene lost 4 bases and the J gene lost 6 bases, with 16 bases spanning the gap. CDR3 length: 15 amino acids. The whole variable domain, filled in from reference TRBV9 and TRBJ1-4, reads DSGVTQTPKHLITATGQRVTLRCSPRSGDLSVYWYQQSLDQGLQFLIQYYNGEERAKGNILERFSAQQFPDLHSELNLSSLELGDSALYFCASSTYREGDEKLFFGSGTQLSVL.

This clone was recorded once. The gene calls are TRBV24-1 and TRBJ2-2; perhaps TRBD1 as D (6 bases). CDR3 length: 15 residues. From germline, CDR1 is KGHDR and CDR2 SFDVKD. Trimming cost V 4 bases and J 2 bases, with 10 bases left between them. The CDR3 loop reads CATSDTGTNTGELFF. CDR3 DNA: TGTGCCACCAGTGACACCGGGACAAACACCGGGGAGCTGTTTTTT.

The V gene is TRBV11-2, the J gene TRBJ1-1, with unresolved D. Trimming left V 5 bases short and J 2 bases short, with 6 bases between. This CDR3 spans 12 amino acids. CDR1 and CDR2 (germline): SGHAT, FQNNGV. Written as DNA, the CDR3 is TGTGCCAGCAGCAACTATAACACTGAAGCTTTCTTT. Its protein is CASSNYNTEAFF.

The DNA of the CDR3 is TGTGCCAGCAGCCAAGGACAGGGGCTAGCGGGAGGGTACAATGAGCAGTTCTTC. Protein sequence: CASSQGQGLAGGYNEQFF. V is TRBV3-1 (or the pseudogene TRBV3-2) and J is TRBJ2-1; 12 bases agree with TRBD2. The CDR3 has 18 residues. CDR1 and CDR2 (germline): LGHDT, YNNKEL (reference sequence). V lost 1 base to trimming and J lost 4 bases; unmatched junction nucleotides: 8.

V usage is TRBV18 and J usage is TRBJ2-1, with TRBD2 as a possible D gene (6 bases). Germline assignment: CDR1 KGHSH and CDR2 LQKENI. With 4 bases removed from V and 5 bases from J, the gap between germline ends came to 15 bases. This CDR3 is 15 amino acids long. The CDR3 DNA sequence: TGTGCCAGCTCACGTCCGGGAGCGCCTGACAATGAGCAGTTCTTC. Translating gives CASSRPGAPDNEQFF. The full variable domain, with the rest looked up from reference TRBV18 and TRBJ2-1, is NAGVMQNPRHLVRRRGQEARLRCSPMKGHSHVYWYRQLPEEGLKFMVYLQKENIIDESGMPKERFSAEFPKEGPSILRIQQVVRGDSAAYFCASSRPGAPDNEQFFGPGTRLTVL.

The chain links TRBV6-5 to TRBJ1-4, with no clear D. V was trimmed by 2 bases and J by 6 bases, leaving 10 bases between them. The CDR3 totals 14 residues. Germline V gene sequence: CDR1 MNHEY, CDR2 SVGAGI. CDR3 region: CASSYGRGDEKLFF. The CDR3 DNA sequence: TGTGCCAGCAGTTACGGCCGCGGGGATGAAAAACTGTTTTTT.

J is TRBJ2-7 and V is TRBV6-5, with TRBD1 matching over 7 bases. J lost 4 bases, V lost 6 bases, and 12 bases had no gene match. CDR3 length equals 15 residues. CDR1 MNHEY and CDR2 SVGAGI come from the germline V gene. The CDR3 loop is CASRGRPGQLYEQYF. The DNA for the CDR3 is TGTGCCAGCAGGGGAAGGCCGGGACAGCTTTACGAGCAGTACTTC.

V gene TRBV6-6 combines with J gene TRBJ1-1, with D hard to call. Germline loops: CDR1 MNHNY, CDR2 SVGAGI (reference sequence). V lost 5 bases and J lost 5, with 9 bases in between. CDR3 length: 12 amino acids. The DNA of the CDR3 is TGTGCCAGCAGTCCCCCCGGTACTGAAGCTTTCTTT. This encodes CASSPPGTEAFF.

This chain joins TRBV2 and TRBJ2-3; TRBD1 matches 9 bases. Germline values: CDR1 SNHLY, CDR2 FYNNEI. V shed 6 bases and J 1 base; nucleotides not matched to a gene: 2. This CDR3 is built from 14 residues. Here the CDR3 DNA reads TGTGCCAGCAGGGGGGACAGGGGCACAGATACGCAGTATTTT. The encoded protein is CASRGDRGTDTQYF.

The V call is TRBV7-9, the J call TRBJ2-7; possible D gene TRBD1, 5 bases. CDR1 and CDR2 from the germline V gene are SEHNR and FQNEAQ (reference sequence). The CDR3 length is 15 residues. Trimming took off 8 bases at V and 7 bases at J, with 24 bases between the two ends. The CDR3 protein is CASRSIGQGSLEQYF. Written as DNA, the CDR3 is TGTGCCAGCCGGTCTATAGGGCAGGGTTCCCTTGAGCAGTACTTC. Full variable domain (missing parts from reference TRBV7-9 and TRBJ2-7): DTGVSQNPRHKITKRGQNVTFRCDPISEHNRLYWYRQTLGQGPEFLTYFQNEAQLEKSRLLSDRFSAERPKGSFSTLEIQRTEQGDSAMYLCASRSIGQGSLEQYFGPGTRLTVT.

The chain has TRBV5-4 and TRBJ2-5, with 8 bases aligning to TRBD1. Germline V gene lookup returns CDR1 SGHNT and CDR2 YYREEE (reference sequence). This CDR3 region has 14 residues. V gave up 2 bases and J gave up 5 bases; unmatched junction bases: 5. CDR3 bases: TGTGCCAGCAGCTTCCTACAGGGGGGCGAGACCCAGTACTTC. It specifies CASSFLQGGETQYF.